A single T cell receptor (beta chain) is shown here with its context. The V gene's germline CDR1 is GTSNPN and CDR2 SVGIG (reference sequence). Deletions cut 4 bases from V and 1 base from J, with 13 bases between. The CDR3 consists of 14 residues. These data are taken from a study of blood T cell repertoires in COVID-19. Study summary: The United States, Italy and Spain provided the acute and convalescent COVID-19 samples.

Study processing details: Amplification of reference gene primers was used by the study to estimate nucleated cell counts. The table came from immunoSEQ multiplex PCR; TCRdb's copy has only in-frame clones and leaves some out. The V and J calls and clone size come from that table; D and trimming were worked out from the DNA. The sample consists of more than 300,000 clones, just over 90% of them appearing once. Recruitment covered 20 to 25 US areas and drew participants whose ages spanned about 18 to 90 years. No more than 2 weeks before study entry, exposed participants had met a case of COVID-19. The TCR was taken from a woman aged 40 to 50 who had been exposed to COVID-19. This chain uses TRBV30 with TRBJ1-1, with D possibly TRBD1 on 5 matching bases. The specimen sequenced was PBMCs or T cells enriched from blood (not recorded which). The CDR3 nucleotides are TGTGCCTGGAATCACGGGGGGGGGAACACTGAAGCTTTCTTT. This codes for CAWNHGGGNTEAFF.